This TCR beta chain appears in the sequencing data of a study of blood T cell repertoires in COVID-19. Study context: PBMCs, B-cell-depleted T cells, or T cells were the source of the cDNA or gDNA that made up the material.

J lost 0 bases, V lost 5 bases, and 4 bases had no gene match. The CDR3 length is 15 residues. Germline V CDR1 and CDR2: ENHRY, SYGVKD. Here immunoSEQ multiplex PCR was the method, and the copy in TCRdb shows in-frame clones only, minus some. The repertoire has around 51,000 clones, about nine tenths of them found once; the top ten carry 5.1%. The TCR sequence derives from a man in his 70s with acute or convalescent COVID-19. This chain uses TRBV10-3 with TRBJ1-3; 7 bases line up with TRBD1. The source material was peripheral blood. CDR3 in DNA: TGTGCCATCAGTCCCAGGGGGACCTCTGGAAACACCATATATTTT. Its protein product is CAISPRGTSGNTIYF.